The source of this TCR beta chain is a study of blood T cell repertoires in COVID-19. Study context: The study drew acute and convalescent COVID-19 samples from the United States, Italy and Spain.

Original analysis: How many nucleated cells were present was estimated from reference gene primer amplification. The method was immunoSEQ multiplex PCR; TCRdb's version includes in-frame clones alone and lacks a portion of them. V and J calls and clone size follow that table, whereas D and trimming were derived from the DNA. Among approximately 170,000 clones, 80% to 85% were seen once, and the ten largest hold 9.5% to 13%. Germline CDR1 SGDLS, CDR2 YYNGEE. CDR3 length: 20 amino acids. With 0 bases removed from V and 7 bases from J, the gap between germline ends came to 29 bases. Sequenced input: peripheral blood. The origin of this receptor is an older man with active or convalescent COVID-19. V is TRBV9 and J is TRBJ1-3; D possibly corresponds to TRBD1 (5 bases). The CDR3 loop reads CASSVASPSSAGVVGNTIYF. As DNA, the CDR3 is TGTGCCAGCAGCGTAGCTTCGCCCTCCTCGGCGGGGGTCGTTGGCAACACCATATATTTT.